These 29 T cell receptor beta chains were sequenced from one sample in a study of T cells in Graves' hyperthyroidism and ophthalmopathy. Amplification targeted TCR beta CDR3 regions from RNA transcripts. TCR CDR3 underwent first-round RT-PCR with the HTBI primer set. TCRdb reprocessed the multiplex PCR reads with MiXCR, giving one entry per CDR3 protein. This table has 500,000 to 650,000 distinct CDR3 sequences, roughly 18% appearing once. Sequences were obtained from blood. The receptors here all came from a woman under 30 with Graves' ophthalmopathy.

This chain links TRBV4-1 with TRBJ2-7; D is unresolved. The germline gives CDR1 MGHRA, CDR2 YSYEKL. Trimming cost V 1 base and J 2 bases, with 12 bases left between them. This CDR3 is 15 amino acids long. In DNA, the CDR3 is TGCGCCAGCAGCCAAGGTAGGGAAGGTGCCTACGAGCAGTACTTC. Translating it yields CASSQGREGAYEQYF.

The CDR3 spells CASSIFPLGQGTDTQYF. The CDR3, as DNA: TGTGCCAGTAGTATATTCCCTCTTGGACAGGGTACAGATACGCAGTATTTT. The chain recombines TRBV19 with TRBJ2-3; TRBD1 matches 8 bases. This CDR3 spans 17 amino acids. V shed 2 bases, J shed 3 bases, and the junction held 10 bases outside the gene matches. The germline gives CDR1 LNHDA, CDR2 SQIVND (reference sequence).

The gene calls are TRBV9 and TRBJ1-1; D call uncertain. CDR1 and CDR2 (germline): SGDLS, YYNGEE. The CDR3 contains 14 residues. Trimming removed 2 bases from V and 1 base from J, with 9 bases in between. CDR3 nucleotide sequence: TGTGCCAGCAGCGTCGAGGAAGGGAACACTGAAGCTTTCTTT. Amino acids: CASSVEEGNTEAFF.

This chain uses TRBV27 with TRBJ1-1; 10 nucleotides line up with TRBD1. Germline V gene sequence: CDR1 MNHEY, CDR2 SMNVEV (reference sequence). The CDR3 runs 16 residues. With V trimmed by 5 bases and J by 2 bases, 8 bases remained unmatched. The CDR3 loop reads CASSPGTGALNTEAFF. The CDR3 DNA reads TGTGCCAGCAGTCCGGGGACAGGGGCATTAAACACTGAAGCTTTCTTT.

On this clonotype itself: Given a much more abundant clone one base away, this may be a read error. This chain uses TRBV27 with TRBJ2-1; possible D gene TRBD1, 6 bases. This CDR3 has 17 residues. Germline-derived CDR1 and CDR2 are MNHEY and SMNVEV (reference sequence). V was cut by 3 bases and J by 0 bases, with 15 bases left in between. CDR3 loop: CASSLGTKLSSYNEQFF. In DNA form, the CDR3 reads TGTGCCAGCAGTTTGGGGACAAAACTGAGCTCCTACAATGAGCAGTTCTTC.

For the CDR3, the DNA is TGTGCCAGCATTTCGCAGGGGCCCCGTTCGGGACAGGGGCGTACTGAAGCTTTCTTT. This gives the protein CASISQGPRSGQGRTEAFF. The rearrangement links TRBV6-5 to TRBJ1-1; TRBD1 aligns across 10 bases. The CDR3 extends over 19 amino acids. V dropped 7 bases and J dropped 5; count of bases not matched to a gene: 22. From germline, CDR1 is MNHEY and CDR2 SVGAGI.

This clonotype has at least ten counts. The chain carries TRBV6-1 and TRBJ1-5; D gene ambiguous. V was shortened by 8 bases and J by 0 bases, with 8 bases between the two germline ends. CDR1 is MNHNS, CDR2 SASEGT, per germline. CDR3 length equals 13 residues. This chain's CDR3 is CASRRNSNQPQHF. CDR3 DNA sequence: TGTGCCAGCCGACGGAATAGCAATCAGCCCCAGCATTTT.

This clonotype was counted at least ten times. The genes are TRBV5-1 and TRBJ1-6, with D possibly being TRBD1 (5 bases). Trimming took 0 bases from V and 0 from J, leaving 7 bases between them. CDR3 length equals 16 residues. Germline V lookup: CDR1 SGHRS, CDR2 YFSETQ. CDR3 in DNA: TGCGCCAGCAGCTTGGAGGGGAGCTCCTATAATTCACCCCTCCACTTT. Protein: CASSLEGSSYNSPLHF.

This clonotype was found many times. CDR3 nucleotides: TGTGCCAGCAGTTTCTCGAGGCCTAACTACGAGCAGTACTTC. Its translation is CASSFSRPNYEQYF. This chain connects TRBV12-3 or TRBV12-4 to TRBJ2-7; no clear D. V lost 3 bases, J lost 3 bases, and 12 bases lay in between. This CDR3 comprises 14 residues.

The chain is built from TRBV2 and TRBJ2-3; 14 nucleotides agree with TRBD2. This CDR3 contains 17 residues. Germline loops: CDR1 SNHLY, CDR2 FYNNEI. J lost 4 bases, V lost 6 bases, and 9 bases had no gene match. The CDR3 reads CASRGLAGAGKADTQYF. CDR3 DNA: TGTGCCAGCAGGGGACTAGCGGGAGCAGGAAAGGCAGATACGCAGTATTTT.

There are a few counts of this clonotype. V usage is TRBV4-1 and J usage is TRBJ2-7; 8 bases map to TRBD2. Germline assignment: CDR1 MGHRA and CDR2 YSYEKL. CDR3 size: 16 residues. The V and J ends lost 3 bases and 0 bases, in that order; junction bases with no gene match: 7. Here the CDR3 DNA reads TGCGCCAGCAGCCAGGATGCGGGGGGACTCTCCTACGAGCAGTACTTC. Translation: CASSQDAGGLSYEQYF.

This clonotype was counted between two and nine times. The genes are TRBV6-1 and TRBJ1-4, with TRBD1 matching 9 bases. Germline trimming cut 5 bases from V and 7 bases from J; bases unmatched to any gene: 8. Germline values: CDR1 MNHNS, CDR2 SASEGT. This CDR3 spans 15 amino acids. CDR3 bases: TGTGCCAGCAGTCGCACGGGACAGGGCCGTGAAAAACTGTTTTTT. This sequence encodes CASSRTGQGREKLFF.

This clonotype was detected ten times or more. J is TRBJ2-4 and V is TRBV7-2; 8 nucleotides match TRBD1. Trimming at V came to 4 bases and at J to 9 bases, leaving 14 bases not matched to a gene. The CDR3 covers 16 residues. Germline lookup yields CDR1 SGHTA and CDR2 FQGNSA. The CDR3 coding sequence is TGTGCCAGCAGCTCGACAGGGGTTCGTCGTTACGGCATTCAGTACTTC. Translated, it gives CASSSTGVRRYGIQYF. Variable domain in full (rest from reference TRBV7-2 and TRBJ2-4): GAGVSQSPSNKVTEKGKDVELRCDPISGHTALYWYRQSLGQGLEFLIYFQGNSAPDKSGLPSDRFSAERTGGSVSTLTIQRTQQEDSAVYLCASSSTGVRRYGIQYFGAGTRLSVL.

This clonotype was detected a few times. The J gene is TRBJ1-4, the V gene TRBV28; D gene ambiguous. This CDR3 is built from 15 residues. V was cut by 5 bases and J by 4 bases, with 14 bases left in between. Germline V gene lookup returns CDR1 MDHEN and CDR2 SYDVKM. The CDR3 DNA follows: TGTGCCAGCAGTGTAGGGATGCGGGGTAATGAAAAACTGTTTTTT. Translating it yields CASSVGMRGNEKLFF.

This clonotype was recorded a few times. The chain links TRBV5-1 to TRBJ2-1; D unresolved. The CDR3 is 13 amino acids. The V gene's germline CDR1 is SGHRS and CDR2 YFSETQ. Trimming left V 3 bases short and J 7 bases short, with 11 bases between. Here the CDR3 reads CASSYTSDNEQFF. The CDR3 DNA reads as TGCGCCAGCAGCTACACCTCCGATAATGAGCAGTTCTTC.

This clonotype was counted only a few times. The genes are TRBV2 and TRBJ2-7, with 8 bases identical to TRBD1. Germline V gene lookup returns CDR1 SNHLY and CDR2 FYNNEI. V lost 6 bases, J lost 3 bases, and 4 bases stayed unmatched. The CDR3 consists of 13 residues. CDR3 residues: CASRGTGYYEQYF. CDR3 in DNA: TGTGCCAGCAGGGGGACAGGTTACTACGAGCAGTACTTC.

This clonotype was counted ten times or more. V and J are TRBV6-1 and TRBJ1-6, with D perhaps TRBD1 (5 bases). Trimming left V 5 bases short and J 9 bases short, with 17 bases between. CDR1 is MNHNS, CDR2 SASEGT, per germline. The CDR3 totals 15 residues. The CDR3 loop reads CASSLEGRRSSPLHF. In DNA, the CDR3 is TGTGCCAGCAGTTTGGAGGGGCGACGGAGTTCACCCCTCCACTTT.

This clonotype was observed a handful of times. The gene calls are TRBV13 and TRBJ1-1; no clear D. The CDR3 runs 15 residues. V was pared by 4 bases and J by 1 base, with 13 bases between. Germline-derived CDR1 and CDR2 are PRHDT and FYEKMQ (reference sequence). CDR3 sequence (DNA): TGTGCCAGCAGCTACTTCAGGATACCGAACACTGAAGCTTTCTTT. Protein product: CASSYFRIPNTEAFF.

This clonotype was found many times. The rearrangement joins TRBV7-8 to TRBJ2-5; 8 bases match TRBD1. The CDR3 loop spans 16 amino acids. CDR1 and CDR2 from the germline V gene are SGHVS and FQNEAQ. Trimming took 4 bases from V and 4 from J; bases not matched to a gene: 11. The CDR3 coding sequence is TGTGCCAGCAGCTCCGGAGACAGGGGAGAGGGAGAGACCCAGTACTTC. Amino acids: CASSSGDRGEGETQYF.

The rearrangement uses TRBV30 and TRBJ2-1; a weak D match, TRBD2 (7 bases). Looked up from germline, CDR1 is GTSNPN and CDR2 is SVGIG (reference sequence). The V end lost 2 bases, the J end lost 13 bases, and 15 bases lay between the germline ends. The CDR3 has 12 residues. The CDR3 reads CAWSSGGRGQFF. CDR3 nucleotide sequence: TGTGCCTGGAGTTCGGGGGGCCGTGGACAGTTCTTC.

This clonotype was picked up a small number of times. This chain connects TRBV3-1 to TRBJ1-3; TRBD1 agrees at 7 bases. V was pared by 4 bases and J by 3 bases, with 21 bases of the junction left unmatched. Germline lookup yields CDR1 LGHDT and CDR2 YNNKEL (reference sequence). This CDR3 is built from 20 residues. In DNA, the CDR3 is TGTGCCAGCAGCCGTCACCGGGACAGAGAGCCTGAGGCCCATGGAAACACCATATATTTT. Its protein is CASSRHRDREPEAHGNTIYF.

The chain uses TRBV10-3 and TRBJ2-4; 7 bases fit TRBD1. CDR3 length equals 17 residues. Per the germline V gene, CDR1 is ENHRY and CDR2 is SYGVKD. V trimming: 2 bases; J trimming: 1 base; junction bases outside the gene matches: 8. The CDR3, as DNA: TGTGCCATCAGTGAGACCTGGACAGGTCTGGCCAAAAACATTCAGTACTTC. Its protein is CAISETWTGLAKNIQYF.

This clonotype has at least ten counts. This rearrangement joins TRBV13 to TRBJ1-1, with D perhaps matching TRBD1 (6 bases). Germline V gene lookup returns CDR1 PRHDT and CDR2 FYEKMQ (reference sequence). This CDR3 region has 15 residues. The V gene lost 5 bases and the J gene lost 2 bases, with 15 bases spanning the gap. In nucleotides, the CDR3 is TGTGCCAGCAGCGGAAGGGACACCTTAAACACTGAAGCTTTCTTT. This gives the protein CASSGRDTLNTEAFF.

This clonotype came up many times. The chain carries TRBV11-2 and TRBJ2-2; 7 nucleotides align to TRBD1. Germline values: CDR1 SGHAT, CDR2 FQNNGV. This CDR3 comprises 13 residues. J was trimmed by 6 bases and V by 3 bases; bases with no gene match: 1. The DNA for the CDR3 is TGTGCCAGCAGCTTCGGACAGGCCGGGGAGCTGTTTTTT. It encodes CASSFGQAGELFF.

This clonotype was detected ten times or more. The rearrangement uses TRBV28 and TRBJ2-1; 8 bases align to TRBD1. Looked up from germline, CDR1 is MDHEN and CDR2 is SYDVKM. Losses at the gene ends were 5 bases for V and 4 bases for J; bases not matched to a gene: 10. The CDR3 loop spans 16 amino acids. The CDR3 sequence: CASSRGQGLSYNEQFF. As DNA, the CDR3 is TGTGCCAGCAGTCGAGGACAGGGCCTATCGTACAATGAGCAGTTCTTC.

As to this clonotype: One end of the junction does not line up with germline, which may come from a read error. This chain connects TRBV7-7 to TRBJ2-5, with TRBD2 matching 8 bases. Germline V gene sequence: CDR1 SSHAT, CDR2 FNYEAQ (reference sequence). The CDR3 length is 15 residues. The CDR3: CASSFSGGRQETQYF. The CDR3 DNA reads TGTGCTAGCAGCTTTTCGGGGGGGAGACAAGAGACCCAGTACTTC. Drawing the rest from reference TRBV7-7 and TRBJ2-5, the complete variable domain is GAGVSQSPRYKVTKRGQDVTLRCDPISSHATLYWYQQALGQGPEFLTYFNYEAQPDKSGLPSDRFSAERPEGSISTLTIQRTEQRDSAMYRCASSFSGGRQETQYFGPGTRLLVL.

This clonotype was recorded many times. V and J are TRBV20-1 and TRBJ2-7; tentative D call: TRBD1 (6 bases). Looked up from germline, CDR1 is DFQATT and CDR2 is SNEGSKA (reference sequence). The CDR3 length is 13 residues. V lost 6 bases to trimming and J lost 2 bases, with 14 bases between them. CDR3 sequence (DNA): TGCAGTGCCATATGGGGGCAAACCTACGAGCAGTACTTC. It codes for CSAIWGQTYEQYF.

The rearrangement links TRBV28 to TRBJ2-7, with 9 positions matching TRBD1. The CDR3 spans 14 residues. Germline CDR1 reads MDHEN; CDR2 reads SYDVKM. After removal of 6 bases from V and 6 bases from J, the junction contained 9 bases not matched to a gene. The CDR3 is CASRDSGQGSEQYF. For the CDR3, the DNA is TGTGCCAGCAGGGACTCGGGACAGGGCTCCGAGCAGTACTTC.

The V call is TRBV20-1, the J call TRBJ2-3; TRBD2 matches 12 bases. Germline CDR1 and CDR2: DFQATT and SNEGSKA (reference sequence). The CDR3 length is 14 residues. Trimming at V came to 5 bases and at J to 2 bases, leaving 2 bases not matched to a gene. The CDR3 loop reads CSAGLAGTTDTQYF. DNA of the CDR3: TGCAGTGCTGGACTAGCGGGAACCACAGATACGCAGTATTTT.